These T cell receptor beta chains were read from a single sample in a study of CD8 T cells in ankylosing spondylitis. TCRdb processed the 5' RACE reads anew with MiXCR; each CDR3 protein has one entry. The table includes about 240,000 distinct CDR3 sequences, less than 10% detected once. The sample taken for sequencing was blood, either unsorted or a sorted T cell fraction (not recorded which). The source of these receptors is a male donor with ankylosing spondylitis or in good health (not recorded which). Both conserved end residues are part of each CDR3. A D gene is named only where the DNA matches it firmly. Size is omitted from some rows. Given values are once, few, many or a class for expanded clones.

v_gene,len,d_gene,j_gene,abundance,CDR3nt,CDR3aa
TRBV5-1,12,-,TRBJ1-1,many,TGCGCCAGCAGCTTACAGGACAGCGAAGCTTTCTTT,CASSLQDSEAFF
TRBV5-6,14,-,TRBJ2-7,many,TGTGCCAGCAGCTTGTCGTCCGGGAGCTACGAGCAGTACTTC,CASSLSSGSYEQYF
TRBV19,17,TRBD2,TRBJ2-1,many,TGTGCCAGTAGTAAACTATCCGGGACTAGCGGATACAATGAGCAGTTCTTC,CASSKLSGTSGYNEQFF
TRBV9,18,TRBD2,TRBJ2-5,few,TGTGCCAGCAGCGTTCATACCGGGACTAGCGGGAGACGGGAGACCCAGTACTTC,CASSVHTGTSGRRETQYF
TRBV20-1,14,-,TRBJ2-7,many,TGCAGTGCTAGAGCCCCCTGGGGCGCCTACGAGCAGTACTTC,CSARAPWGAYEQYF
TRBV25-1,14,-,TRBJ1-2,-,TGTGCCAGCAGTTCCCCGGGCCTCTTAGGGGGCTACACCTTC,CASSSPGLLGGYTF
TRBV5-1,16,-,TRBJ2-3,many,TGCGCCAGCAGCGCCCGACTCCCCCGGGGCACAGATACGCAGTATTTT,CASSARLPRGTDTQYF
TRBV7-6,15,-,TRBJ2-1,many,TGTGCCAGCAGCTTGAGGAGGGACAGTCCCAATGAGCAGTTCTTC,CASSLRRDSPNEQFF
TRBV4-3,13,-,TRBJ1-2,many,TGCGCCAGCAGCCAAGAGGGCCTCTATGGCTACACCTTC,CASSQEGLYGYTF
TRBV12-3/TRBV12-4,14,-,TRBJ2-5,many,TGTGCCAGCAGTTTGAGGGACTACCAAGAGACCCAGTACTTC,CASSLRDYQETQYF
TRBV20-1,15,TRBD2,TRBJ2-1,many,TGCAGTGCTATATCGGGCGGGAGTGGCTACAATGAGCAGTTCTTC,CSAISGGSGYNEQFF
TRBV12-3/TRBV12-4,16,TRBD1,TRBJ2-2,many,TGTGCCAGCAGCCCCTCCGGGACAGCGAACACCGGGGAGCTGTTTTTT,CASSPSGTANTGELFF
TRBV7-2,14,-,TRBJ2-3,-,TGTGCCAGCAGCCTCCAATTTGCTATAGATACGCAGTATTTT,CASSLQFAIDTQYF
TRBV5-1,13,-,TRBJ1-2,many,TGCGCCAGCAGAATGGGGCAGGGCCATGGCTACACCTTC,CASRMGQGHGYTF
TRBV5-1,13,-,TRBJ2-7,-,TGCGCCAGCAGCTTCCGACGGTCCGCCGAGCAGTACTTC,CASSFRRSAEQYF
TRBV9,14,-,TRBJ2-2,many,TGTGCCAGCAGCGGTCCAGGGGCCACCGGGGAGCTGTTTTTT,CASSGPGATGELFF
TRBV20-1,13,-,TRBJ1-3,few,TGCAGTGCCCCGTCGGATAATGGAAACACCATATATTTT,CSAPSDNGNTIYF
TRBV20-1,12,-,TRBJ1-1,many,TGCAGTGCTAGAGATCGGGGTCTTGAAGCTTTCTTT,CSARDRGLEAFF
TRBV20-1,13,TRBD1,TRBJ2-5,many,TGCAGTGCTATTCGGACAGGGGAAGAGACCCAGTACTTC,CSAIRTGEETQYF
TRBV5-1,13,TRBD1,TRBJ1-1,many,TGCGCCAGCAGCGGACTGACAGGGGCGGAAGCTTTCTTT,CASSGLTGAEAFF
TRBV4-3,14,-,TRBJ2-1,many,TGCGCCAGCAGCCAAGCGGTCCCAGCCAATGAGCAGTTCTTC,CASSQAVPANEQFF
TRBV20-1,16,TRBD1,TRBJ1-2,-,TGCAGTGCTAGAGACCTGAGGCAAGGGACAGGCTATGGCTACACCTTC,CSARDLRQGTGYGYTF
TRBV10-3,14,-,TRBJ1-1,many,TGTGCCATCAGGGGGACGTCGGACAACACTGAAGCTTTCTTT,CAIRGTSDNTEAFF
TRBV9,18,-,TRBJ1-2,many,TGTGCCAGCAGCGTAGCTCCCCACTTCGGGGGAGGTAACTATGGCTACACCTTC,CASSVAPHFGGGNYGYTF
TRBV6-5,14,-,TRBJ2-7,many,TGTGCCAGCAGTTACGGTACAGGGCGAGGGGAGCAGTACTTC,CASSYGTGRGEQYF
TRBV2,16,-,TRBJ1-5,-,TGTGCCAGCAGTGCCACAGGGCCTAGCGGCAATCAGCCCCAGCATTTT,CASSATGPSGNQPQHF
TRBV11-2,15,-,TRBJ2-5,many,TGTGCCAGCAGCTTAGTTAGCAGGGGACAAGAGACCCAGTACTTC,CASSLVSRGQETQYF
TRBV25-1,13,-,TRBJ1-1,-,TGTGCCAGCAGTGAGCTCGTGAACACTGAAGCTTTCTTT,CASSELVNTEAFF
TRBV7-8,14,TRBD2,TRBJ2-2,many,TGTGCCAGCAGCATAGCGGGAGGGGCCGGGGAGCTGTTTTTT,CASSIAGGAGELFF
TRBV7-2,14,TRBD2,TRBJ2-3,-,TGTGCCAGCACCCTGGCGGGGGTAACAGATACGCAGTATTTT,CASTLAGVTDTQYF
TRBV20-1,17,TRBD2,TRBJ2-1,-,TGCAATGCTAGAGAGGTAGCGGGAGGGCCTGGGGGGAATGAGCAGTTCTTC,CNAREVAGGPGGNEQFF
TRBV5-1,16,TRBD2,TRBJ2-1,-,TGCGCCAGCAGCTTGGAGTTGACTAGCCAGCACAATGAGCAGTTCTTC,CASSLELTSQHNEQFF
TRBV29-1,10,-,TRBJ2-5,many,TGCACCGGTGGGCAAGAGACCCAGTACTTC,CTGGQETQYF
TRBV4-1,16,-,TRBJ1-2,many,TGCGCCAGCAGCCAAGGAACCGGACCGGTCGCATATGGCTACACCTTC,CASSQGTGPVAYGYTF
TRBV12-3/TRBV12-4,13,-,TRBJ2-2,-,TGTGCTTTAGCGGAGTCGAACACCGGGGAGCTGTTTTTT,CALAESNTGELFF
TRBV6-5,14,-,TRBJ1-1,many,TGTGCCAGCAGTTACCCTGGACACTCGTCTGAAGCTTTCTTT,CASSYPGHSSEAFF
TRBV6-1,14,TRBD2,TRBJ2-3,many,TGTGCCAGCAGCGGGACTACTAGCACAGATACGCAGTATTTT,CASSGTTSTDTQYF
TRBV6-4,15,-,TRBJ1-2,many,TGTGCCAGCAGTGGGGACGTTGGCTTTAGGGGCGGCTACACCTTC,CASSGDVGFRGGYTF
TRBV7-8,15,-,TRBJ2-5,few,TGTGCCAGCAGCTTAATCCAGGGGAACCAAGAGACCCAGTACTTC,CASSLIQGNQETQYF
TRBV14,16,-,TRBJ1-2,many,TGTGCCAGCAGCCAGAGCCTCCGAGGAACAGGGCATGGCTACACCTTC,CASSQSLRGTGHGYTF
TRBV20-1,13,-,TRBJ2-5,-,TGCAGTGCTAGAGTGATGACGAAGGAGACCCAGTACTTC,CSARVMTKETQYF
TRBV4-1,14,-,TRBJ2-5,many,TGCGCCAGCAGCCCCTTCGGGGACCAAGAGACCCAGTACTTC,CASSPFGDQETQYF
TRBV12-3/TRBV12-4,14,-,TRBJ2-1,few,TGTGCCAGCAGCCTAAGGGGCGGCTACAATGAGCAGTTCTTC,CASSLRGGYNEQFF
TRBV5-1,14,-,TRBJ2-3,-,TGCGCCAGCAGCTTTCCAGACAGCACAGATACGCAGTATTTT,CASSFPDSTDTQYF
TRBV7-8,13,-,TRBJ2-3,many,TGTGCCAGCAGCGACCCGCCTACAGATACGCAGTATTTT,CASSDPPTDTQYF
TRBV4-1,14,-,TRBJ2-1,many,TGCGCCAGCAGCCAAGTGAGCAGGGACAATGAGCAGTTCTTC,CASSQVSRDNEQFF
TRBV12-3/TRBV12-4,13,-,TRBJ2-2,many,TGTGCCAGCAGTTTTCTTGCCACCGGGGAGCTGTTTTTT,CASSFLATGELFF
TRBV11-3,16,TRBD2,TRBJ2-2,-,TGTGCCAGCACCCATCTTTCTAGCGGGAACACCGGGGAGCTGTTTTTT,CASTHLSSGNTGELFF
TRBV29-1,11,-,TRBJ2-1,many,TGCAGCATGAGACAGTACAATGAGCAGTTCTTC,CSMRQYNEQFF
TRBV4-3,16,-,TRBJ1-2,few,TGCGCCAGCAGCCGTGGGTCGAGGGGCGCCAACTATGGCTACACCTTC,CASSRGSRGANYGYTF
TRBV20-1,11,-,TRBJ2-1,many,TGCAGTGCTGGGTTTTTTAATGAGCAGTTCTTC,CSAGFFNEQFF
TRBV10-3,14,-,TRBJ1-6,few,TGTGCCATCAGTGCCGGACAGATCAATTCACCCCTCCACTTT,CAISAGQINSPLHF
TRBV7-9,16,-,TRBJ2-1,many,TGTGCCAGCAGCTTATCACTAAAACCCTCCTACAATGAGCAGTTCTTC,CASSLSLKPSYNEQFF